These 25 T cell receptor beta chains share one sample of origin, sequenced in a study of CD8 T cells in Susac syndrome. The authors reverse transcribed 0.5 to 1 ug RNA with random hexamers. TCRdb processed the immunoSEQ multiplex PCR reads anew with MiXCR; each CDR3 protein has one entry. The sample holds roughly 220,000 distinct CDR3 sequences; around 93% are singletons and the top ten take under 0.2%. Sequencing was done on a sample of CD4+ T cells from PBMCs. These receptors were collected from a human donor with Susac syndrome.

This chain connects TRBV12-3 or TRBV12-4 to TRBJ1-1; possible D gene TRBD1, 5 bases. The V gene lost 2 bases and the J gene lost 5 bases, with 15 bases spanning the gap. The CDR3 is 15 residues long. In nucleotides, the CDR3 is TGTGCCAGCAGTTTATTCGGGGGGGTAGGGACTGAAGCTTTCTTT. It is translated as CASSLFGGVGTEAFF.

V gene TRBV6-5 combines with J gene TRBJ2-5; unclear D gene. This CDR3 is 14 amino acids long. V lost 0 bases and J 5 bases, leaving 10 bases between the germline ends. Per the germline V gene, CDR1 is MNHEY and CDR2 is SVGAGI. The CDR3 sequence: CASSYSNEAETQYF. The CDR3 coding sequence is TGTGCCAGCAGTTACTCGAACGAGGCGGAGACCCAGTACTTC.

The rearrangement joins TRBV30 to TRBJ2-6, with a tentative D call TRBD2 (5 bases). Germline CDR1 is GTSNPN and CDR2 is SVGIG (reference sequence). The CDR3 consists of 17 residues. Trimming stripped 1 base from V and 2 bases from J, with 15 bases between. CDR3 coding DNA: TGTGCCTGGAGTGGGGCCAGGACTTCCACTGGGGCCAACGTCCTGACTTTC. Translating it yields CAWSGARTSTGANVLTF.

The chain has TRBV12-3 or TRBV12-4 and TRBJ1-1; possible D gene TRBD1, 6 bases. Trimming removed 4 bases from V and 0 bases from J, with 12 bases in between. There are 15 residues in the CDR3. This CDR3 is CASSYRGQMNTEAFF. CDR3 nucleotide sequence: TGTGCCAGCAGTTACCGCGGACAGATGAACACTGAAGCTTTCTTT.

The chain uses TRBV28 and TRBJ1-1; the D gene is possibly TRBD1 (5 bases). This CDR3 has 14 amino acids. Trimming cost V 7 bases and J 0 bases, with 12 bases left between them. The germline gives CDR1 MDHEN, CDR2 SYDVKM. CDR3 bases: TGTGCCAGCACCTTATGGGGGGTGAACACTGAAGCTTTCTTT. Amino acids: CASTLWGVNTEAFF.

This chain uses TRBV12-3 or TRBV12-4 with TRBJ2-1; 7 bases fit TRBD2. Trimming at V came to 3 bases and at J to 2 bases, leaving 4 bases not matched to a gene. This CDR3 region has 15 residues. CDR3 residues: CASSFLAVTYNEQFF. The CDR3 coding sequence is TGTGCCAGCAGTTTCCTAGCGGTTACCTACAATGAGCAGTTCTTC.

The chain combines TRBV30 with TRBJ2-7, with TRBD2 matching over 9 bases. The CDR3 is 14 residues long. V gave up 2 bases and J gave up 0 bases; unmatched junction bases: 2. Germline CDR1 reads GTSNPN; CDR2 reads SVGIG (reference sequence). In nucleotides, the CDR3 is TGTGCCTGGAGTAAGCGGGGGGTCTCCTACGAGCAGTACTTC. Protein product: CAWSKRGVSYEQYF.

The chain uses TRBV24-1 and TRBJ2-7, with D possibly TRBD2 on 6 matching bases. Trimming left V 5 bases short and J 3 bases short, with 10 bases between. CDR3 size: 13 residues. CDR1 is KGHDR and CDR2 is SFDVKD in the germline V gene. This CDR3 is CATSVGGSYEQYF. CDR3 sequence (DNA): TGTGCCACCAGTGTCGGGGGTAGCTACGAGCAGTACTTC.

The chain combines TRBV13 with TRBJ2-5; the D gene could be TRBD1 or TRBD2 (5 bases each). Trimming removed 5 bases from V and 5 bases from J, with 21 bases in between. The germline CDR1 and CDR2 sequences are PRHDT and FYEKMQ (reference sequence). The CDR3 has 16 amino acids. The CDR3 sequence: CASSIEYPGPPETQYF. CDR3 bases: TGTGCCAGCAGCATAGAGTATCCGGGGCCCCCGGAGACCCAGTACTTC.

This rearrangement joins TRBV30 to TRBJ1-3, with 8 bases that match TRBD1. The CDR3 sequence is 16 residues long. With 5 bases clipped from V and 0 bases from J, the junction kept 9 bases outside the gene matches. Germline V lookup: CDR1 GTSNPN, CDR2 SVGIG (reference sequence). The CDR3 protein is CAWLSRGPFSGNTIYF. The CDR3 DNA is TGTGCCTGGCTTAGCAGGGGGCCGTTCTCTGGAAACACCATATATTTT.

This clonotype was seen just once. This chain joins TRBV10-3 and TRBJ2-2; D is unresolved. Germline loops: CDR1 ENHRY, CDR2 SYGVKD. Trimming took 10 bases from V and 1 from J, leaving 4 bases between them. This CDR3 has 11 residues. The CDR3 DNA reads as TGTGCCACTCAGAACACCGGGGAGCTGTTTTTT. This encodes CATQNTGELFF.

The chain uses TRBV20-1 and TRBJ1-5, with TRBD1 matching 8 bases. There are 21 residues in the CDR3. Germline V lookup: CDR1 DFQATT, CDR2 SNEGSKA (reference sequence). Unmatched junction bases numbered 22, after V lost 3 bases and J lost 0 bases. The CDR3 sequence is CSASDRGGFRGLGNSNQPQHF. CDR3 in DNA: TGCAGTGCTAGTGACAGGGGCGGCTTTAGGGGGCTAGGGAATAGCAATCAGCCCCAGCATTTT.

This chain links TRBV18 with TRBJ1-1; no firm D call. Germline lookup yields CDR1 KGHSH and CDR2 LQKENI. V dropped 6 bases and J dropped 1 base, with 9 bases sitting between them. This CDR3 is built from 13 residues. CDR3 DNA sequence: TGTGCCAGCTCTTTCTCGGAGAACACTGAAGCTTTCTTT. This translates into CASSFSENTEAFF.

J is TRBJ2-3 and V is TRBV18; 8 positions match TRBD1. After removal of 1 base from V and 1 base from J, the junction contained 4 bases not matched to a gene. The CDR3 length is 16 residues. Germline-derived CDR1 and CDR2 are KGHSH and LQKENI. CDR3 loop: CASSPRTGMGTDTQYF. Written as DNA, the CDR3 is TGTGCCAGCTCACCACGGACAGGGATGGGCACAGATACGCAGTATTTT.

The chain recombines TRBV5-4 with TRBJ1-6; tentatively, D is TRBD1 (6 bases). Trimming left V 4 bases short and J 7 bases short, with 9 bases between. The CDR3 consists of 13 residues. CDR1 SGHNT and CDR2 YYREEE come from the germline V gene (reference sequence). CDR3 bases: TGTGCCAGCAGCCCACAGGGAAATTCACCCCTCCACTTT. Residues: CASSPQGNSPLHF.

This chain links TRBV21-1 with TRBJ2-4; TRBD2, the D gene given by the table, was not confirmed from the DNA. TRBV21-1 corresponds to a pseudogene. The CDR3 contains 16 residues. The CDR3 coding sequence is TGTGCCAGCATAAATTCGGGGGAGGAGGCCAAAAACATTCAGTACTTC. This codes for CASINSGEEAKNIQYF.

In this sample, this clonotype turned up once. The J gene is TRBJ1-6, the V gene TRBV20-1; 7 bases align to TRBD1. This CDR3 comprises 15 residues. The germline gives CDR1 DFQATT, CDR2 SNEGSKA (reference sequence). The V and J ends lost 1 base and 7 bases, in that order; junction bases with no gene match: 7. In nucleotides, the CDR3 is TGCAGTGCTAGAGCGCACACAGGGGTAAATTCACCCCTCCACTTT. Translated, it gives CSARAHTGVNSPLHF.

The V call is TRBV4-3, the J call TRBJ2-2; 9 bases line up with TRBD1. Germline trimming cut 3 bases from V and 1 base from J; bases unmatched to any gene: 6. The CDR3 is made up of 17 amino acids. The germline gives CDR1 LGHNA, CDR2 YSLEER. The CDR3 loop is CASSQGTGGENTGELFF. In DNA, the CDR3 is TGCGCCAGCAGCCAGGGCACAGGGGGCGAGAACACCGGGGAGCTGTTTTTT.

The CDR3 sequence is CATSRALAGQFQETQYF. The CDR3 bases are TGTGCCACCAGTCGAGCCTTAGCGGGGCAATTTCAAGAGACCCAGTACTTC. The chain is built from TRBV15 and TRBJ2-5; TRBD2 aligns across 8 bases. Germline CDR1 LNHNV, CDR2 YYDKDF (reference sequence). V shed 6 bases and J 2 bases; nucleotides not matched to a gene: 14. The CDR3 extends over 17 amino acids.

CDR3 bases: TGTGCCAGCAGCGGGGTAACAGTCGGGGAGCTGTTTTTT. This codes for CASSGVTVGELFF. The chain joins TRBV9 to TRBJ2-2; unclear D gene. This CDR3 has 13 amino acids. The germline CDR1 and CDR2 sequences are SGDLS and YYNGEE. Trimming cost V 3 bases and J 7 bases, with 10 bases left between them.

This clonotype was recorded once. The chain has TRBV20-1 and TRBJ1-6; perhaps TRBD1 as D (5 bases). From germline, CDR1 is DFQATT and CDR2 SNEGSKA (reference sequence). V was clipped by 0 bases and J by 7 bases, with 16 bases between them. The CDR3 totals 16 residues. The CDR3 here is CSARDPHGGENSPLHF. CDR3 DNA: TGCAGTGCTAGAGACCCCCACGGGGGGGAGAATTCACCCCTCCACTTT.

V gene TRBV12-3 or TRBV12-4 combines with J gene TRBJ1-2; a weak D match, TRBD1 (6 bases). Trimming pared 5 bases from V and 8 bases from J, leaving 12 bases between. The CDR3 extends over 12 amino acids. The CDR3 protein is CASSPGARGYTF. CDR3 coding DNA: TGTGCCAGCAGTCCGGGGGCCCGGGGCTACACCTTC.

The rearrangement joins TRBV20-1 to TRBJ2-3, with D hard to call. Germline CDR1 reads DFQATT; CDR2 reads SNEGSKA (reference sequence). The CDR3 consists of 13 residues. V was pared by 6 bases and J by 2 bases, with 12 bases between. The CDR3 region is CSAGSRTTDTQYF. CDR3 nucleotide sequence: TGCAGTGCCGGGTCCAGGACCACAGATACGCAGTATTTT.

The rearrangement joins TRBV5-1 to TRBJ2-3; tentative D call: TRBD2 (5 bases). Germline V gives CDR1 SGHRS, CDR2 YFSETQ. V was clipped by 6 bases and J by 1 base, with 9 bases between them. This CDR3 comprises 13 residues. CDR3 bases: TGCGCCAGCACGCGGGCGGGCACAGATACGCAGTATTTT. This encodes CASTRAGTDTQYF.

V and J are TRBV30 and TRBJ2-1; TRBD2 agrees at 8 bases. The CDR3 has 16 amino acids. V lost 2 bases, J lost 0 bases, and 6 bases stayed unmatched. Germline values: CDR1 GTSNPN, CDR2 SVGIG (reference sequence). Here the CDR3 DNA reads TGTGCCTGGAGTCGGGGGGGTCCTTCCTCCTACAATGAGCAGTTCTTC. This sequence encodes CAWSRGGPSSYNEQFF.